The rows below give T cell receptor beta chains drawn from one sample of a study of T-cell memory formation after mild COVID-19. A single record per CDR3 protein comes from TCRdb applying MiXCR to the 5' RACE reads. The data hold about 140,000 distinct CDR3 sequences, with about a fifth observed a single time. Sequencing input: PBMCs or a T cell subset sorted from them (not recorded which). These receptors all come from an adult woman who had mild COVID-19 (a few samples of this study predate the infection). Cell type and time point are not known. CDR3s include the opening cysteine and the closing phenylalanine or tryptophan. The D gene is left open where the match is weak. A clone size is listed for some rows: how often the clone was seen (once, few, many), or a class if it is expanded.

d_call	clone_size	v_call	j_call	cdr3_aa	cdr3_nt
.	.	TRBV29-1	TRBJ1-1	CSVERGVLNTEAFF	TGCAGCGTTGAAAGGGGGGTACTGAACACTGAAGCTTTCTTT
.	few	TRBV12-3/TRBV12-4	TRBJ2-3	CASSRPTGTDTQYF	TGTGCCAGCAGTCGCCCGACAGGTACAGATACGCAGTATTTT
TRBD1	few	TRBV12-3/TRBV12-4	TRBJ2-7	CASSLSGTGVYEQYF	TGTGCCAGCAGTTTATCGGGGACAGGTGTCTACGAGCAGTACTTC
TRBD2	.	TRBV4-1	TRBJ2-1	CASSHSGGDYNEQFF	TGCGCCAGCAGTCATAGCGGGGGGGACTACAATGAGCAGTTCTTC
TRBD2	.	TRBV5-1	TRBJ2-5	CASRVPRLAGAETQYF	TGCGCTAGCAGGGTCCCCAGACTAGCGGGAGCAGAGACCCAGTACTTC
TRBD2	few	TRBV20-1	TRBJ2-5	CSPAKRGAQETQYF	TGCAGCCCCGCAAAGCGGGGGGCCCAAGAGACCCAGTACTTC
TRBD1	.	TRBV9	TRBJ2-1	CASSAGGSYNEQFF	TGTGCCAGCAGCGCAGGGGGCTCCTACAATGAGCAGTTCTTC
.	many	TRBV18	TRBJ2-3	CASSTEGTSDTQYF	TGTGCCAGCTCTACGGAGGGGACTTCGGATACGCAGTATTTT
TRBD1	few	TRBV7-2	TRBJ1-2	CASSPHRTGTGSHGYTF	TGTGCCAGCAGCCCCCATCGGACCGGGACAGGGTCACATGGCTACACCTTC
TRBD1	.	TRBV12-3/TRBV12-4	TRBJ2-5	CASSLVSGQGTAQYF	TGTGCCAGCAGTTTAGTTTCAGGACAGGGAACGGCCCAGTACTTC
.	.	TRBV6-5	TRBJ1-1	CASSGLTEAFF	TGTGCCAGCAGCGGGCTAACTGAAGCTTTCTTT
.	few	TRBV6-5	TRBJ2-7	CASRRPGSHEQYF	TGTGCCAGCCGTCGTCCAGGGTCCCACGAGCAGTACTTC
.	few	TRBV5-1	TRBJ1-5	CASSSVFGQPQHF	TGCGCCAGCAGCTCTGTCTTCGGTCAGCCCCAGCATTTT
.	.	TRBV7-2	TRBJ2-2	CASIGGNTGELFF	TGTGCCAGCATCGGCGGAAACACCGGGGAGCTGTTTTTT
TRBD1	.	TRBV7-9	TRBJ1-5	CASSAQGQRNQPQHF	TGTGCCAGCAGCGCCCAGGGACAGAGAAATCAGCCCCAGCATTTT
.	once	TRBV7-2	TRBJ1-3	CASSLGGTSSGNTIYF	TGTGCCAGCAGCTTAGGCGGCACCAGCTCTGGAAACACCATATATTTT
TRBD2	.	TRBV7-2	TRBJ2-7	CASSLSAGAPYEQYF	TGTGCCAGCAGCCTTTCAGCGGGGGCCCCCTACGAGCAGTACTTC
TRBD1	.	TRBV7-3	TRBJ1-2	CASSSKTGPVGGYTF	TGTGCCAGCAGCTCCAAGACAGGGCCCGTCGGGGGCTACACCTTC
TRBD1	few	TRBV28	TRBJ1-2	CASTHTVGTGKASDGYTF	TGTGCCAGCACCCACACCGTCGGGACAGGGAAGGCGAGCGATGGCTACACCTTC
TRBD1	.	TRBV4-2	TRBJ2-6	CASGQGVSGANVLTF	TGTGCCAGCGGGCAGGGGGTATCTGGGGCCAACGTCCTGACTTTC